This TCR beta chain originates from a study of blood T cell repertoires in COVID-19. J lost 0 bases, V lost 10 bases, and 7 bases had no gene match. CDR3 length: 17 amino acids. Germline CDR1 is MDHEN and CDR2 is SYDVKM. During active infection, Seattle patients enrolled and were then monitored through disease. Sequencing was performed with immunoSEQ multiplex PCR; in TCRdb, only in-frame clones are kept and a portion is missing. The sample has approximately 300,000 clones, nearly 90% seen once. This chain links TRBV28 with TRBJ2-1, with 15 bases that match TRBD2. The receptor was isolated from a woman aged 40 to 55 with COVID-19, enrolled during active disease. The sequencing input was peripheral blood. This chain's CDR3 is CAIQGLAGGPSYNEQFF. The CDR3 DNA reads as TGTGCCATTCAGGGACTAGCGGGGGGCCCCTCCTACAATGAGCAGTTCTTC.